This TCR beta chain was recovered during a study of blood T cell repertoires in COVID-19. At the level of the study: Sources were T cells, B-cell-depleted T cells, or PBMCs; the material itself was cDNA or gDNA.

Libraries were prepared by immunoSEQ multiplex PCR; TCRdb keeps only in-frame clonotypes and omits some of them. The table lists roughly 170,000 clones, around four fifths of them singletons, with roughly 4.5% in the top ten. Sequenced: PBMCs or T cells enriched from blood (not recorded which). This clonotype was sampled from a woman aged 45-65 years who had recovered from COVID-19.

CDR3: CASSQEAANSNSPLHF. Written as DNA, the CDR3 is TGCGCCAGCAGCCAAGAGGCGGCAAATTCTAATTCACCCCTCCACTTT. This rearrangement joins TRBV4-1 to TRBJ1-6; D unresolved. V was pared by 0 bases and J by 6 bases, with 12 bases between. Germline CDR1 is MGHRA and CDR2 is YSYEKL. There are 16 residues in the CDR3.